Below are 17 T cell receptor beta chains sequenced from a single sample in a study of cytomegalovirus exposure and HLA in healthy donors. PCR was performed using 60 Vbeta and 13 Jbeta primers. TCRdb's table, derived via immunoSEQ multiplex PCR, lists solely in-frame clones and lacks some. This sample has around 100,000 clones; roughly 68% occur once, and the top ten carry just over 8.5%. What was sequenced was PBMCs. These receptors all come from a man aged 25-40 years in good health and CMV-seropositive.

The chain employs TRBV27 and TRBJ2-5; 11 bases line up with TRBD1. This CDR3 is 14 amino acids long. CDR1 is MNHEY, CDR2 SMNVEV, per germline (reference sequence). The J segment lost 2 bases and the V segment lost 6 bases, leaving 2 bases of the junction unmatched. Here the CDR3 DNA reads TGTGCCAGCAGGGGACAGGGGGTTCAAGAGACCCAGTACTTC. This translates into CASRGQGVQETQYF.

J is TRBJ2-1 and V is TRBV30; TRBD1 is a possible D gene (6 bases). Germline lookup yields CDR1 GTSNPN and CDR2 SVGIG (reference sequence). With 5 bases removed from V and 8 bases from J, the gap between germline ends came to 25 bases. The length of the CDR3 is 16 residues. Here the CDR3 reads CAWGIEGVKVGDEQFF. CDR3 nucleotides: TGTGCCTGGGGGATTGAGGGGGTTAAAGTTGGGGATGAGCAGTTCTTC.

The chain is built from TRBV9 and TRBJ2-5; 11 bases line up with TRBD2. The DNA end lines up better with TRBJ2-7; the J call may be wrong. This CDR3 contains 18 residues. Germline V gene data show CDR1 as SGDLS and CDR2 as YYNGEE. CDR3 nucleotide sequence: TGTGCCAGCAGCGACGGAGGGGGGACTAGCGGCCTTGCCTACGAGCAGTACTTC. Translation: CASSDGGGTSGLAYEQYF.

A few counts support this clone. V is TRBV2 and J is TRBJ2-2; TRBD2 aligns across 11 bases. Germline-derived CDR1 and CDR2 are SNHLY and FYNNEI. This CDR3 contains 16 residues. After removal of 7 bases from V and 4 bases from J, the junction contained 8 bases not matched to a gene. CDR3 sequence reads: CASMGLAEGRTGELFF. The CDR3 DNA follows: TGTGCCAGCATGGGACTAGCGGAGGGACGCACCGGGGAGCTGTTTTTT.

This clone was counted between two and nine times. DNA for the CDR3: TGTGCCAGTAGTAGGGACAGGAGGTTCACTGAAGCTTTCTTT. Amino acids: CASSRDRRFTEAFF. The chain uses TRBV19 and TRBJ1-1; 8 nucleotides match TRBD1. Germline V lookup: CDR1 LNHDA, CDR2 SQIVND (reference sequence). The V segment lost 4 bases and the J segment 4 bases; nucleotides outside the gene matches: 5. The CDR3 consists of 14 residues.

The V and J genes are TRBV18 and TRBJ2-7, with TRBD1 matching over 9 bases. The V and J ends lost 3 bases and 7 bases, in that order; junction bases with no gene match: 13. Looked up from germline, CDR1 is KGHSH and CDR2 is LQKENI. This CDR3 has 16 amino acids. The CDR3 here is CASSPYETGGSGEQYV. The CDR3, as DNA: TGTGCCAGCTCACCCTACGAGACAGGGGGTTCGGGGGAGCAGTACGTC.

The chain recombines TRBV5-1 with TRBJ1-1, with 8 nucleotides matching TRBD1. V lost 1 base to trimming and J lost 4 bases; unmatched junction nucleotides: 12. The CDR3 spans 17 residues. CDR1 and CDR2 from the germline V gene are SGHRS and YFSETQ. The CDR3: CASSLQMDRDLTTEAFF. The CDR3 nucleotides read TGCGCCAGCAGCTTGCAAATGGACAGGGATTTAACCACTGAAGCTTTCTTT. Together with reference TRBV5-1 and TRBJ1-1, the CDR3 gives the full variable domain: KAGVTQTPRYLIKTRGQQVTLSCSPISGHRSVSWYQQTPGQGLQFLFEYFSETQRNKGNFPGRFSGRQFSNSRSEMNVSTLELGDSALYLCASSLQMDRDLTTEAFFGQGTRLTVV.

V and J are TRBV11-2 and TRBJ2-7, with 7 bases matching TRBD2. Germline CDR1 and CDR2: SGHAT and FQNNGV. CDR3 length: 14 residues. Losses at the gene ends were 0 bases for V and 6 bases for J; bases not matched to a gene: 5. CDR3 bases: TGTGCCAGCAGCTTAGATAGTGGGGGGGTCGAGCAGTACTTC. Translating it yields CASSLDSGGVEQYF.

This chain joins TRBV15 and TRBJ2-2, with TRBD2 as a possible D gene (6 bases). Trimming shortened V by 0 bases and J by 6 bases, and 11 bases separated the two germline ends. The CDR3 extends over 15 amino acids. The V gene's germline CDR1 is LNHNV and CDR2 YYDKDF (reference sequence). The CDR3, as DNA: TGTGCCACCAGCAGAGATAGAGCGGGCCCCGGGGAGCTGTTTTTT. It specifies CATSRDRAGPGELFF.

This chain joins TRBV10-3 and TRBJ2-1; TRBD2 agrees at 13 bases. Per germline, CDR1 ENHRY and CDR2 SYGVKD. The CDR3 runs 16 residues. V shed 4 bases, J shed 2 bases, and the junction held 2 bases outside the gene matches. The CDR3 protein is CAISATSGGAYNEQFF. The CDR3 nucleotides read TGTGCCATCAGTGCTACTAGCGGGGGGGCCTACAATGAGCAGTTCTTC.

This clone was found a few times. For the CDR3, the DNA is TGCGCCAGCAGCCAAGTTATGGGCTACGAAGTCGACGAGCAGTACTTC. It is translated as CASSQVMGYEVDEQYF. This chain links TRBV4-1 with TRBJ2-7; D is undetermined. The CDR3 runs to 16 residues. Germline V gene data show CDR1 as MGHRA and CDR2 as YSYEKL. V lost 1 base and J 5 bases, leaving 18 bases between the germline ends.

The chain links TRBV27 to TRBJ1-2; D gene unclear. Per germline, CDR1 MNHEY and CDR2 SMNVEV (reference sequence). V gave up 2 bases and J gave up 2 bases, with 6 bases separating them. This CDR3 contains 13 residues. In DNA, the CDR3 is TGTGCCAGCAGTTTAGGGCAGAACTATGGCTACACCTTC. Translating gives CASSLGQNYGYTF.

The rearrangement links TRBV5-1 to TRBJ1-1, with D uncertain. In germline, CDR1 is SGHRS, CDR2 YFSETQ. The CDR3 has 16 residues. V was cut by 0 bases and J by 6 bases, with 18 bases left in between. Here the CDR3 DNA reads TGCGCCAGCAGCTTGGTGGGTAGGGAGAAAAACGCTGAAGCTTTCTTT. Its protein product is CASSLVGREKNAEAFF.

CDR3 sequence: CASSRASGDSYEQYF. CDR3 DNA sequence: TGTGCCAGTAGTAGGGCTAGCGGGGACTCCTACGAGCAGTACTTC. The chain joins TRBV19 to TRBJ2-7, with 9 bases identical to TRBD2. From germline, CDR1 is LNHDA and CDR2 SQIVND (reference sequence). V lost 4 bases, J lost 0 bases, and 4 bases stayed unmatched. This CDR3 is built from 15 residues.

The rearrangement links TRBV7-6 to TRBJ2-5; 7 nucleotides align to TRBD2. The V gene's germline CDR1 is SGHVS and CDR2 FNYEAQ. Unmatched junction bases numbered 8, after V lost 4 bases and J lost 3 bases. The CDR3 consists of 15 residues. The CDR3 coding sequence is TGTGCCAGCAGCTCAATCGGTCGGGGGGAAGAGACCCAGTACTTC. Translated, it gives CASSSIGRGEETQYF.

CDR3 in DNA: TGTGCCAGCAGCCTACAGGGCTACGACCAAGAGACCCAGTACTTC. It codes for CASSLQGYDQETQYF. The rearrangement uses TRBV27 and TRBJ2-5; possibly TRBD1 for D (6 bases). V was cut by 6 bases and J by 0 bases, with 14 bases left in between. The CDR3 consists of 15 residues. The germline V gene encodes CDR1 MNHEY and CDR2 SMNVEV (reference sequence).

The chain links TRBV7-9 to TRBJ2-3; 9 positions match TRBD2. V lost 1 base, J lost 3 bases, and 5 bases stayed unmatched. This CDR3 is 16 amino acids long. Germline V gene sequence: CDR1 SEHNR, CDR2 FQNEAQ (reference sequence). The CDR3 here is CASSLVVGLATDTQYF. CDR3 coding DNA: TGTGCCAGCAGCTTAGTGGTCGGACTAGCGACAGATACGCAGTATTTT.